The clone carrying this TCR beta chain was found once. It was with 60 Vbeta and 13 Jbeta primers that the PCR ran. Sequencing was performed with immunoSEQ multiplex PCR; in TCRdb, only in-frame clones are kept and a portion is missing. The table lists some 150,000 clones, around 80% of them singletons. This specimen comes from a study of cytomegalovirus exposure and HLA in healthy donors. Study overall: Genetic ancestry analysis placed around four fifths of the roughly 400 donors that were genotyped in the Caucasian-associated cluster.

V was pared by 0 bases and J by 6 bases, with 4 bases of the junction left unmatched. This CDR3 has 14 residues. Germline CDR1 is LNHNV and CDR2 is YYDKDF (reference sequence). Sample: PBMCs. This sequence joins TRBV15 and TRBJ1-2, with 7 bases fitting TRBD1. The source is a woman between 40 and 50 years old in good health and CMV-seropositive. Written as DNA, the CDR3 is TGTGCCACCAGCAGAGATAGACAGGGTCATGGCTACACCTTC. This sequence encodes CATSRDRQGHGYTF.